This T cell receptor beta chain is from a study of shared clonotypes between healthy human individuals. The study, taken as a whole, reports: Naive CD4 clonotype sharing across a handful of donors was approximately 5.2%. Rarefaction exposed incomplete sorted-subset sequencing despite large depth.

Partitioning of CD4+ cells yielded a CD45RA+ naive subset and a CD45RA-negative memory subset. Each subset's genomic DNA was split evenly across several immunoSEQ plates. Assay: immunoSEQ multiplex PCR; the TCRdb copy retains only in-frame clones and omits some. The table records roughly 2.5 million clones, 90% to 95% of them present only once. Points on this clone: Its antigen remains unidentified.

Trimming removed 7 bases from V and 0 bases from J, with 24 bases in between. This CDR3 has 19 residues. Germline values: CDR1 MRHNA, CDR2 SNTAGT. The chain links TRBV6-4 to TRBJ1-4; tentatively, D is TRBD1 (5 bases). The receptor was isolated from a man in his late teens or twenties in good health. Specimen: naive CD4+ T cells sorted from blood. Documented subset: CD45RA+ positively selected. In DNA, the CDR3 is TGTGCCAGCAACACATCTTATCAGCAGGGAAATGCAACTAATGAAAAACTGTTTTTT. This encodes CASNTSYQQGNATNEKLFF.